This TCR beta chain was sequenced for a study of blood T cell repertoires in COVID-19. Study as a whole: Sites across the United States, Italy and Spain contributed samples from acute and convalescent COVID-19. The analysed material was cDNA or gDNA that came from T cells, B-cell-depleted T cells, or PBMCs.

Original handling: Reference gene primers were amplified, and this amplification served to estimate nucleated cell counts. Sequencing was performed with immunoSEQ multiplex PCR; in TCRdb, only in-frame clones are kept and a portion is missing. V, J and clone size derive from that table, while D and trimming were established from the DNA sequence. The table records some 67,000 clones, around nine tenths of them present only once. The CDR3 length is 13 residues. Germline V lookup: CDR1 MNHEY, CDR2 SVGEGT. Trimming removed 0 bases at V and 6 bases at J, with 8 bases between. Sequencing was carried out using peripheral blood. This clonotype was obtained from a young woman with acute or convalescent COVID-19. The J gene is TRBJ1-2, the V gene TRBV6-2 or TRBV6-3; no clear D gene. The CDR3 loop is CASSYSMRNGYTF. CDR3 nucleotides: TGTGCCAGCAGTTACTCGATGAGGAATGGCTACACCTTC.